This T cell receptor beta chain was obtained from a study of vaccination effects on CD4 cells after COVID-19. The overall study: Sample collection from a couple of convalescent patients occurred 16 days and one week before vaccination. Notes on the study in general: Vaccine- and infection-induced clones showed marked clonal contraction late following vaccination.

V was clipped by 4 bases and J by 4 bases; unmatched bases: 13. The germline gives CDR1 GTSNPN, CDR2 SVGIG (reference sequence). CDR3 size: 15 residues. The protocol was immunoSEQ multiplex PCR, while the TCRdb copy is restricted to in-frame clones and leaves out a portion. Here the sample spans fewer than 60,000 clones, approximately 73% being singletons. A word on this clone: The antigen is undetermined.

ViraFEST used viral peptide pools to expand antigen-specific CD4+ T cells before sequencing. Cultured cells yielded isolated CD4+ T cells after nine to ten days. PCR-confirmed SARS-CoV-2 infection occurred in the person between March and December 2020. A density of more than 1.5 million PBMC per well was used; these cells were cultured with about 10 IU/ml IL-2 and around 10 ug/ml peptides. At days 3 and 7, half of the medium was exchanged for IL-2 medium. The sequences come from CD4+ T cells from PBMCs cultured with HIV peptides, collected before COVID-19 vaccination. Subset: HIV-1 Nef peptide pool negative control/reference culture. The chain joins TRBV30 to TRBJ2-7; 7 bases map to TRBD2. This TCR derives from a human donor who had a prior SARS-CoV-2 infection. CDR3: CAWNAPTSPGYEQYF. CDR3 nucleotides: TGTGCCTGGAACGCTCCGACTAGCCCAGGGTACGAGCAGTACTTC.